Below, 26 T cell receptor beta chains from the same sample are listed, as sequenced in a study of T cell clones after liver transplantation. Profiled with immunoSEQ multiplex PCR; TCRdb holds only in-frame clones, not every one. The profile covers around 26,000 clones, with about three quarters appearing a single time and approximately 3% taken by the ten largest. The sample in question was CD4+ T cells from blood, obtained before liver transplant. The origin of the receptors is a human donor who received a liver transplant.

The chain recombines TRBV29-1 with TRBJ1-2, with no clear D. V lost 4 bases, J lost 2 bases, and 8 bases lay in between. Germline V CDR1 and CDR2: SQVTM, ANQGSEA. The CDR3 runs to 12 residues. The CDR3 DNA sequence: TGCAGCGTTGTGGGAGGCAACTATGGCTACACCTTC. It yields the protein CSVVGGNYGYTF.

The chain links TRBV29-1 to TRBJ1-2, with D unclear. The CDR3 sequence is 12 residues long. V was pared by 6 bases and J by 4 bases, with 12 bases between. CDR1 and CDR2 from the germline V gene are SQVTM and ANQGSEA. DNA for the CDR3: TGCAGCGTCTTACTGTTTTCCTATGGCTACACCTTC. Amino acid sequence: CSVLLFSYGYTF. Filled out from reference TRBV29-1 and TRBJ1-2, the complete variable domain reads SAVISQKPSRDICQRGTSLTIQCQVDSQVTMMFWYRQQPGQSLTLIATANQGSEATYESGFVIDKFPISRPNLTFSTLTVSNMSPEDSSIYLCSVLLFSYGYTFGSGTRLTVV.

This chain joins TRBV28 and TRBJ2-1; 9 nucleotides align to TRBD2. The CDR3 spans 12 residues. V was pared by 6 bases and J by 11 bases, with 5 bases of the junction left unmatched. The germline V gene encodes CDR1 MDHEN and CDR2 SYDVKM. The CDR3 nucleotides read TGTGCCAGCAGAGGTAGCGGGAGTAAGCAGTTCTTC. Translation: CASRGSGSKQFF.

The rearrangement links TRBV29-1 to TRBJ1-5, with D possibly being TRBD1 (5 bases). The V gene's germline CDR1 is SQVTM and CDR2 ANQGSEA. The CDR3 spans 13 residues. V shed 5 bases and J shed 12 bases, with 20 bases lying between them. CDR3 loop: CSVTLLGGDRQHF. In nucleotides, the CDR3 is TGCAGCGTTACTCTATTAGGAGGGGACCGCCAGCATTTT. Full variable domain (outside the CDR3, taken from reference TRBV29-1 and TRBJ1-5): SAVISQKPSRDICQRGTSLTIQCQVDSQVTMMFWYRQQPGQSLTLIATANQGSEATYESGFVIDKFPISRPNLTFSTLTVSNMSPEDSSIYLCSVTLLGGDRQHFGDGTRLSIL.

J is TRBJ1-5 and V is TRBV6-1, with 7 bases lining up with TRBD1. The germline V gene has CDR1 MNHNS and CDR2 SASEGT. The CDR3 runs 14 residues. V lost 0 bases to trimming and J lost 12 bases; unmatched junction nucleotides: 8. The CDR3 region is CASSEAGGGFLQHF. CDR3 bases: TGTGCCAGCAGTGAAGCAGGGGGCGGGTTTCTCCAGCATTTT.

This clone has only a few counts. The rearrangement uses TRBV6-5 and TRBJ1-6; TRBD1 matches 9 bases. This CDR3 contains 14 residues. Trimming at V came to 6 bases and at J to 10 bases, leaving 7 bases not matched to a gene. CDR1 and CDR2 from the germline V gene are MNHEY and SVGAGI. CDR3 sequence reads: CASRAGTGLSPLHF. The CDR3 DNA is TGTGCCAGCAGAGCCGGGACAGGGTTGTCACCCCTCCACTTT.

The chain recombines TRBV6-5 with TRBJ2-3; D may match TRBD1 or TRBD2 (5 bases each). The CDR3 sequence is 13 residues long. V lost 2 bases and J 2 bases, leaving 5 bases between the germline ends. Germline V gene sequence: CDR1 MNHEY, CDR2 SVGAGI. Written as DNA, the CDR3 is TGTGCCAGCAGTTACGGGACCACAGATACGCAGTATTTT. Amino acid sequence: CASSYGTTDTQYF.

This chain links TRBV7-2 with TRBJ1-2; TRBD1 matches at 7 bases. Trimming removed 1 base from V and 7 bases from J; junction bases left unmatched: 9. This CDR3 is 15 amino acids long. The germline gives CDR1 SGHTA, CDR2 FQGNSA. The CDR3 coding sequence is TGTGCCAGCAGCTTAGGAGTGAGGGGGCGAGGTGGCTACACCTTC. Its protein product is CASSLGVRGRGGYTF. The full variable domain, completed using reference TRBV7-2 and TRBJ1-2, is GAGVSQSPSNKVTEKGKDVELRCDPISGHTALYWYRQSLGQGLEFLIYFQGNSAPDKSGLPSDRFSAERTGGSVSTLTIQRTQQEDSAVYLCASSLGVRGRGGYTFGSGTRLTVV.

This clone was observed a handful of times. The rearrangement joins TRBV2 to TRBJ2-1; 10 nucleotides agree with TRBD2. The CDR3 runs to 16 residues. Trimming took 8 bases from V and 6 from J; bases not matched to a gene: 13. Germline V gene data show CDR1 as SNHLY and CDR2 as FYNNEI. The CDR3 loop reads CASRRIIAGGRNEQFF. CDR3 coding DNA: TGTGCCAGCCGGAGGATTATAGCGGGGGGCCGCAATGAGCAGTTCTTC.

The genes are TRBV29-1 and TRBJ1-2; 7 nucleotides agree with TRBD1. With V trimmed by 3 bases and J by 4 bases, 17 bases remained unmatched. Germline lookup yields CDR1 SQVTM and CDR2 ANQGSEA. The CDR3 runs to 17 residues. The CDR3 nucleotides are TGCAGCGTTGACAGTTTGGGACAGAAAACTATCGCCTATGGCTACACCTTC. Translation gives CSVDSLGQKTIAYGYTF.

J is TRBJ1-1 and V is TRBV28; 9 bases map to TRBD1. The V segment lost 6 bases and the J segment 8 bases; nucleotides outside the gene matches: 13. Germline CDR1 is MDHEN and CDR2 is SYDVKM. The CDR3 is 15 residues long. This chain's CDR3 is CASSETGTGKGEAFF. The DNA of the CDR3 is TGTGCCAGCAGCGAGACCGGGACAGGGAAAGGAGAAGCTTTCTTT.

This clone was picked up a small number of times. A read error may produce the germline difference seen at one junction end. The V gene is TRBV18, the J gene TRBJ2-1, with TRBD2 identical over 7 bases. There are 18 residues in the CDR3. Germline loops: CDR1 KGHSH, CDR2 LQKENI. The CDR3 bases are TGTGCCAGCTCACCCAGGGTGGTAGCGGGCCTCTCCGACAATGAGCAGTTCTTC. This encodes CASSPRVVAGLSDNEQFF. The full variable domain, in which reference TRBV18 and TRBJ2-1 provide the parts outside the CDR3, is NAGVMQNPRHLVRRRGQEARLRCSPMKGHSHVYWYRQLPEEGLKFMVYLQKENIIDESGMPKERFSAEFPKEGPSILRIQQVVRGDSAAYFCASSPRVVAGLSDNEQFFGPGTRLTVL.

J is TRBJ1-2 and V is TRBV13; 8 nucleotides align to TRBD1. Germline loops: CDR1 PRHDT, CDR2 FYEKMQ (reference sequence). Trimming removed 4 bases from V and 8 bases from J; junction bases left unmatched: 12. CDR3 length equals 15 residues. The CDR3 loop is CASSSRGWTGRGYTF. The CDR3 coding sequence is TGTGCCAGCAGCTCAAGGGGATGGACAGGGAGAGGCTACACCTTC.

This clone was recorded only once. V usage is TRBV27 and J usage is TRBJ2-5, with 9 nucleotides matching TRBD1. Germline loops: CDR1 MNHEY, CDR2 SMNVEV (reference sequence). Losses at the gene ends were 1 base for V and 0 bases for J; bases not matched to a gene: 6. The CDR3 contains 17 residues. The chain's CDR3 is CASSLLGQGRDQETQYF. CDR3 DNA sequence: TGTGCCAGCAGTTTATTGGGACAGGGTAGGGACCAAGAGACCCAGTACTTC.

This clone is medium-sized in the sample. Other DNA sequences in this sample translate to the same CDR3. J is TRBJ1-2 and V is TRBV5-1; D unresolved. Trimming shortened V by 0 bases and J by 0 bases, and 6 bases separated the two germline ends. Germline V gene sequence: CDR1 SGHRS, CDR2 YFSETQ. The CDR3 has 14 residues. CDR3 sequence reads: CASSLGGSNYGYTF. CDR3 nucleotides: TGCGCCAGCAGCTTGGGCGGATCTAACTATGGCTACACCTTC.

This clone was seen a handful of times. The chain carries TRBV6-1 and TRBJ1-5; D remains unclear. Germline lookup yields CDR1 MNHNS and CDR2 SASEGT. Trimming took off 3 bases at V and 5 bases at J, with 8 bases between the two ends. The CDR3 covers 13 residues. CDR3 nucleotides: TGTGCCAGCAGTGACAGTTTTGATCAGCCCCAGCATTTT. It encodes CASSDSFDQPQHF.

This chain links TRBV7-2 with TRBJ1-2; tentatively, D is TRBD1 (6 bases). Germline lookup yields CDR1 SGHTA and CDR2 FQGNSA. CDR3 length: 16 amino acids. V was trimmed by 1 base and J by 1 base, leaving 13 bases between them. DNA for the CDR3: TGTGCCAGCAGCTTAGAGGGACAACGCCTTAACTATGGCTACACCTTC. This translates into CASSLEGQRLNYGYTF. Using reference TRBV7-2 and TRBJ1-2 for the parts outside the CDR3, the full variable domain is GAGVSQSPSNKVTEKGKDVELRCDPISGHTALYWYRQSLGQGLEFLIYFQGNSAPDKSGLPSDRFSAERTGGSVSTLTIQRTQQEDSAVYLCASSLEGQRLNYGYTFGSGTRLTVV.

V and J are TRBV2 and TRBJ2-3; D is unresolved. V lost 5 bases, J lost 6 bases, and 12 bases lay in between. The germline V gene has CDR1 SNHLY and CDR2 FYNNEI. The CDR3 has 13 amino acids. The CDR3 here is CASSPSRRDTQYF. Written as DNA, the CDR3 is TGTGCCAGCAGTCCCAGTCGGCGGGATACGCAGTATTTT.

In this sample, this clone turned up once. The V call is TRBV6-5, the J call TRBJ1-3; D perhaps matches TRBD1 (5 bases). Germline V CDR1 and CDR2: MNHEY, SVGAGI. V lost 0 bases, J lost 0 bases, and 9 bases lay in between. The CDR3 extends over 16 amino acids. The CDR3 sequence: CASSYSAGASGNTIYF. For the CDR3, the DNA is TGTGCCAGCAGTTACTCTGCCGGGGCCTCTGGAAACACCATATATTTT.

This clone was recorded a few times. This chain links TRBV7-9 with TRBJ2-7, with 8 bases that match TRBD1. CDR1 and CDR2 from the germline V gene are SEHNR and FQNEAQ (reference sequence). V shed 5 bases, J shed 3 bases, and the junction held 3 bases outside the gene matches. This CDR3 has 13 residues. The CDR3 nucleotides read TGTGCCAGCAGCCCCGGACAGGGCTACGAGCAGTACTTC. Its protein product is CASSPGQGYEQYF.

The gene calls are TRBV9 and TRBJ1-3; D possibly corresponds to TRBD1 (6 bases). The CDR3 has 15 residues. Germline V gene data show CDR1 as SGDLS and CDR2 as YYNGEE. Trimming stripped 0 bases from V and 0 bases from J, with 7 bases between. The CDR3 DNA reads as TGTGCCAGCAGCGTAGCGGACAGCTCTGGAAACACCATATATTTT. It yields the protein CASSVADSSGNTIYF.

This clone has only a few counts. The V and J genes are TRBV6-1 and TRBJ2-7, with D possibly matching TRBD1 (6 bases). This CDR3 has 14 amino acids. Germline CDR1 is MNHNS and CDR2 is SASEGT. V was cut by 6 bases and J by 5 bases, with 17 bases left in between. The CDR3 nucleotides are TGTGCCAGCAGACAGGGTGGGGACGGGAACGAGCAGTACTTC. Its protein is CASRQGGDGNEQYF.

The chain combines TRBV5-1 with TRBJ2-1; D gene uncertain. This CDR3 has 14 amino acids. CDR1 SGHRS and CDR2 YFSETQ come from the germline V gene. V gave up 3 bases and J gave up 5 bases, with 12 bases separating them. For the CDR3, the DNA is TGCGCCAGCAGCTCTGTGGGCCAGAACAATGAGCAGTTCTTC. Protein sequence: CASSSVGQNNEQFF.

This clone was observed a handful of times. The CDR3 DNA follows: TGTGCCAGCAGCTTCGGACTAGCGTTCGAGCAGTACGTC. Protein: CASSFGLAFEQYV. This sequence joins TRBV21-1 and TRBJ2-7; the D segment call TRBD2 is taken from the table without a DNA check. TRBV21-1 is a pseudogene locus. This CDR3 has 13 residues.

This clone has a handful of counts. This chain links TRBV30 with TRBJ2-3; possibly TRBD2 for D (7 bases). Deletions cut 1 base from V and 1 base from J, with 12 bases between. Germline CDR1 is GTSNPN and CDR2 is SVGIG (reference sequence). The CDR3 has 15 amino acids. This CDR3 is CAWSGGGGRTDTQYF. The CDR3 nucleotides read TGTGCCTGGAGTGGGGGAGGGGGGCGCACAGATACGCAGTATTTT.

The chain links TRBV9 to TRBJ2-1; the match to TRBD2 covers 8 bases. The CDR3 runs 16 residues. Germline CDR1 reads SGDLS; CDR2 reads YYNGEE. J gave up 0 bases and V 0 bases, and 2 bases lay outside the gene matches. The CDR3 nucleotides read TGTGCCAGCAGCGTAGAGAGCGGGAGCTCCTACAATGAGCAGTTCTTC. As protein: CASSVESGSSYNEQFF.